This TCR beta chain was recorded in a study of early T cells in non-severe SARS-CoV-2 infection. About the research overall: Alpha and beta chains were unpaired, from unsorted whole-blood bulk RNA. Study results and limitations: In VDJdb matching, anti-spike CD8 responses were favored while private and CD4 specificities went missing.

Worth noting for this clonotype: As yet, its antigen is unknown.

V was clipped by 4 bases and J by 6 bases, with 12 bases between them. The CDR3 consists of 13 residues. Attachment of unique molecular identifiers was made to individual cDNA molecules. TCRdb reanalysed the 5' RACE reads using MiXCR and keeps one entry per CDR3 protein. The profile shows around 60,000 distinct CDR3 sequences, roughly 14% of them singletons. The clonotype originates from an adult who was a healthcare worker with PCR-confirmed SARS-CoV-2 infection or an uninfected control (not recorded which). The V and J genes are TRBV12-3 or TRBV12-4 and TRBJ1-1; maybe TRBD1 (6 bases). Source material: whole blood. CDR3 loop: CASSYRVRAEAFF. CDR3 DNA: TGTGCCAGCAGTTACAGGGTCAGGGCTGAAGCTTTCTTT.